The sequence of this T cell receptor (beta chain) was determined in a study of T-cell memory formation after mild COVID-19. Study findings and constraints: Contracting CD4+ clones lay largely in CM and EM, with CD8+ ones residing in EMRA. Some clones that responded turned up in pre-infection memory, which suggests that cross-reactive memory joined in.

In germline, CDR1 is SGHRS, CDR2 YFSETQ. CDR3 size: 14 residues. TCRdb passed the 5' RACE reads through MiXCR, listing each CDR3 protein once. Of 300,000 to 400,000 distinct CDR3 sequences in the sample, about 16% are singletons; the top ten hold approximately 20%. On this clonotype: Its target is unknown. A read error may produce the germline difference seen at one junction end.

V gene TRBV5-1 combines with J gene TRBJ1-1; D not resolved. Material: PBMCs or a T cell subset sorted from them (not recorded which). The receptor was isolated from a young man who had mild COVID-19 (a few samples of this study predate the infection). Cell type and time point are not known. The CDR3: CASSYRKMNTEAVF. CDR3 nucleotides: TGCGCCAGCAGCTACCGTAAGATGAACACTGAAGCTGTCTTT. Together with reference TRBV5-1 and TRBJ1-1, the CDR3 gives the full variable domain: KAGVTQTPRYLIKTRGQQVTLSCSPISGHRSVSWYQQTPGQGLQFLFEYFSETQRNKGNFPGRFSGRQFSNSRSEMNVSTLELGDSALYLCASSYRKMNTEAVFGQGTRLTVV.